One and the same sample provided the 5 T cell receptor beta chains below, sequenced in a study of T cells in localized non-small cell lung cancer. TCRdb keeps only in-frame clones here, not all; method: immunoSEQ multiplex PCR. The sample has about 41,000 clones, 65% to 90% seen once. The source material was PBMCs, sampled before any cancer treatment. The receptor source for this set is a man between 40 and 69 years old with stage II lung adenocarcinoma.

J is TRBJ2-3 and V is TRBV30, with D possibly matching TRBD2 (5 bases). CDR3 length equals 13 residues. V dropped 3 bases and J dropped 5 bases, with 12 bases sitting between them. Germline V gene sequence: CDR1 GTSNPN, CDR2 SVGIG (reference sequence). CDR3 region: CAWSPRSGDTQYF. CDR3 DNA: TGTGCCTGGAGCCCTCGAAGCGGAGATACGCAGTATTTT.

The chain combines TRBV6-5 with TRBJ2-7; D may be TRBD2 (6 bases). The CDR3 totals 14 residues. Between the trimmed V and J ends, which lost 0 bases and 5 bases, there was a span of 11 bases. Germline loops: CDR1 MNHEY, CDR2 SVGAGI. CDR3 bases: TGTGCCAGCAGTTACTCTCCGGGGGACCACGAGCAGTACTTC. Translating gives CASSYSPGDHEQYF.

V is TRBV11-2 and J is TRBJ1-1; weak D call: TRBD1 (6 bases). Germline lookup yields CDR1 SGHAT and CDR2 FQNNGV. This CDR3 contains 15 residues. V shed 0 bases and J shed 4 bases, with 12 bases lying between them. In DNA, the CDR3 is TGTGCCAGCAGCTTAGAACAGGGCGGGGTCACTGAAGCTTTCTTT. This gives the protein CASSLEQGGVTEAFF.

The genes are TRBV7-9 and TRBJ1-1; D might be TRBD1 (5 bases). The CDR3 runs 14 residues. CDR1 is SEHNR, CDR2 FQNEAQ, per germline (reference sequence). Trimming stripped 0 bases from V and 3 bases from J, with 8 bases between. The CDR3 spells CASSLAQTDTEAFF. DNA for the CDR3: TGTGCCAGCAGCTTAGCACAGACAGACACTGAAGCTTTCTTT.

The V and J genes are TRBV29-1 and TRBJ1-3; the D is unclear. Trimming took off 8 bases at V and 1 base at J, with 6 bases between the two ends. The germline gives CDR1 SQVTM, CDR2 ANQGSEA. The CDR3 totals 11 residues. CDR3 protein: CSYRSGNTIYF. CDR3 DNA sequence: TGCAGCTATAGGTCTGGAAACACCATATATTTT. Full variable domain (missing parts from reference TRBV29-1 and TRBJ1-3): SAVISQKPSRDICQRGTSLTIQCQVDSQVTMMFWYRQQPGQSLTLIATANQGSEATYESGFVIDKFPISRPNLTFSTLTVSNMSPEDSSIYLCSYRSGNTIYFGEGSWLTVV.